One and the same sample provided the 14 T cell receptor beta chains below, sequenced in a study of T cells after yellow fever vaccination. From the 5' RACE reads, TCRdb called clonotypes with MiXCR, one entry per CDR3 protein. The sample has some 600,000 distinct CDR3 sequences; around 17% are singletons. Sequencing was performed on PBMCs, taken 5 days after the first yellow fever vaccination. These receptor sequences come from a man aged 18 to 29 who received the YFV17D yellow fever vaccine.

The chain couples TRBV6-2 or TRBV6-3 to TRBJ2-1; 9 bases are a match to TRBD2. Germline CDR1 reads MNHEY; CDR2 reads SVGEGT. After removal of 3 bases from V and 7 bases from J, the junction contained 7 bases not matched to a gene. This CDR3 is 15 amino acids long. CDR3 protein: CASSYLAGPKNEQFF. CDR3 sequence (DNA): TGTGCCAGCAGTTATCTAGCGGGGCCCAAGAATGAGCAGTTCTTC.

CDR3 region: CASSPIGGNQPQHF. CDR3 nucleotide sequence: TGTGCCAGCAGCCCGATCGGCGGCAATCAGCCCCAGCATTTT. This chain links TRBV14 with TRBJ1-5, with unresolved D. V was cut by 4 bases and J by 2 bases, with 9 bases left in between. The CDR3 spans 14 residues. Germline V gives CDR1 SGHDN, CDR2 FVKESK.

The V and J genes are TRBV7-2 and TRBJ1-5, with D uncertain. Trimming removed 5 bases from V and 6 bases from J, with 11 bases in between. From germline, CDR1 is SGHTA and CDR2 FQGNSA. This CDR3 spans 13 amino acids. This CDR3 is CASSPRGSQPQHF. In DNA form, the CDR3 reads TGTGCCAGCAGCCCGCGCGGATCTCAGCCCCAGCATTTT.

The chain combines TRBV20-1 with TRBJ1-2, with 8 bases aligning to TRBD1. The CDR3 is made up of 13 amino acids. Germline V gives CDR1 DFQATT, CDR2 SNEGSKA (reference sequence). V lost 4 bases, J lost 6 bases, and 7 bases stayed unmatched. The CDR3, as DNA: TGCAGTGCTACTGCAGGGGGCAAGGATGGCTACACCTTC. Its translation: CSATAGGKDGYTF.

The sample holds a few counts of this clonotype. The V gene is TRBV9, the J gene TRBJ2-3; a possible D gene is TRBD2 (5 bases). Germline V gene sequence: CDR1 SGDLS, CDR2 YYNGEE. The CDR3 has 15 residues. V shed 0 bases and J shed 4 bases, with 12 bases lying between them. In nucleotides, the CDR3 is TGTGCCAGCAGCGTAGAGTGGCTAGCCCCAGATACGCAGTATTTT. It codes for CASSVEWLAPDTQYF.

The chain has TRBV7-9 and TRBJ1-2; possible D gene TRBD1, 6 bases. CDR1 SEHNR and CDR2 FQNEAQ come from the germline V gene (reference sequence). V was clipped by 8 bases and J by 6 bases, with 22 bases between them. The CDR3 is 15 residues long. CDR3 sequence: CASGLGASRPHGYTF. CDR3 DNA: TGTGCCAGCGGATTGGGGGCTAGTCGTCCCCATGGCTACACCTTC.

This chain uses TRBV9 with TRBJ1-5, with a tentative D call TRBD1 (6 bases). The CDR3 covers 17 residues. Per the germline V gene, CDR1 is SGDLS and CDR2 is YYNGEE. The V and J ends lost 0 bases and 0 bases respectively, with 13 bases between them. The CDR3 protein is CASSVEGGAYSNQPQHF. The CDR3 DNA reads TGTGCCAGCAGCGTAGAGGGGGGGGCGTATAGCAATCAGCCCCAGCATTTT.

This clonotype appeared a few times. The CDR3 loop reads CASSQVLSSPLHF. The CDR3 DNA sequence: TGCGCCAGCAGCCAAGTTCTGAGTTCACCCCTCCACTTT. This chain links TRBV4-1 with TRBJ1-6; D gene ambiguous. The CDR3 spans 13 residues. Germline CDR1 MGHRA, CDR2 YSYEKL. V was clipped by 1 base and J by 9 bases, with 7 bases between them.

This clonotype showed up many times. The J gene is TRBJ2-3, the V gene TRBV9, with 14 bases lining up with TRBD2. The CDR3 has 15 amino acids. V lost 5 bases, J lost 5 bases, and 4 bases stayed unmatched. Germline values: CDR1 SGDLS, CDR2 YYNGEE. The CDR3 protein is CASSGLAGGEDTQYF. The DNA of the CDR3 is TGTGCCAGCAGTGGACTAGCGGGGGGCGAAGATACGCAGTATTTT.

The V call is TRBV7-8, the J call TRBJ2-3; possible D gene TRBD1, 6 bases. The CDR3 runs to 14 residues. V was trimmed by 7 bases and J by 8 bases, leaving 19 bases between them. CDR1 is SGHVS and CDR2 is FQNEAQ in the germline V gene. CDR3 sequence (DNA): TGTGCCAGCACCTCACCAGGGGCCAAAGGTACGCAGTATTTT. Translated, it gives CASTSPGAKGTQYF.

The chain carries TRBV11-1 and TRBJ2-7; TRBD1 agrees at 8 bases. Germline CDR1 SGHAT, CDR2 FQDESV (reference sequence). Losses at the gene ends were 3 bases for V and 3 bases for J; bases not matched to a gene: 16. CDR3 size: 18 residues. Written as DNA, the CDR3 is TGTGCCAGCAGCTTTAACATCCCCTGGGGCAGGGGGCTCTACGAGCAGTACTTC. Translation: CASSFNIPWGRGLYEQYF.

This clonotype was observed a few times. The J gene is TRBJ2-7, the V gene TRBV7-2, with 8 bases lining up with TRBD2. The CDR3 is 14 amino acids. The germline V gene has CDR1 SGHTA and CDR2 FQGNSA. The V and J ends lost 3 bases and 3 bases, in that order; junction bases with no gene match: 4. This chain's CDR3 is CASSFGGGVYEQYF. The CDR3, as DNA: TGTGCCAGCAGCTTCGGGGGGGGAGTCTACGAGCAGTACTTC.

This clonotype has more than one count but fewer than ten. The chain has TRBV24-1 and TRBJ2-1, with D unresolved. The V gene lost 8 bases and the J gene lost 4 bases, with 5 bases spanning the gap. The CDR3 sequence is 11 residues long. Per the germline V gene, CDR1 is KGHDR and CDR2 is SFDVKD. CDR3 protein: CATTYYNEQFF. The CDR3 nucleotides are TGTGCCACCACCTATTACAATGAGCAGTTCTTC.

This clonotype was found a few times. This chain uses TRBV7-6 with TRBJ2-7, with D maybe TRBD2 (5 bases). Per the germline V gene, CDR1 is SGHVS and CDR2 is FNYEAQ. The CDR3 spans 13 residues. The V end lost 4 bases, the J end lost 5 bases, and 12 bases lay between the germline ends. CDR3 sequence reads: CASSSGGVDEQYF. In DNA, the CDR3 is TGTGCCAGCAGCTCAGGAGGTGTAGACGAGCAGTACTTC. The full variable domain, rest sourced from reference TRBV7-6 and TRBJ2-7, is GAGVSQSPRYKVTKRGQDVALRCDPISGHVSLYWYRQALGQGPEFLTYFNYEAQQDKSGLPNDRFSAERPEGSISTLTIQRTEQRDSAMYRCASSSGGVDEQYFGPGTRLTVT.